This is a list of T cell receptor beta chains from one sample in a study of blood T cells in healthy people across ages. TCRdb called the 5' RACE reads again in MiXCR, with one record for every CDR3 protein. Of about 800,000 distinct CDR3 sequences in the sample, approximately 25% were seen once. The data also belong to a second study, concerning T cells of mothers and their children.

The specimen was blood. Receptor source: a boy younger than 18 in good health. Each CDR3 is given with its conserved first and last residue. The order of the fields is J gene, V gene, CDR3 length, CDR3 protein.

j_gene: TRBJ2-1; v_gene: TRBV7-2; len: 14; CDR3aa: CASSSGTDYNEQFF
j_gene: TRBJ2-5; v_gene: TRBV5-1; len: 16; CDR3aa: CASSEGQGVLQETQYF
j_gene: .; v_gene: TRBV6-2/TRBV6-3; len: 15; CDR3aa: CASSPWTGEGNEQFF
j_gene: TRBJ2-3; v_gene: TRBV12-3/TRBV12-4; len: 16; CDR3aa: CASTIDRGRNTDTQYF
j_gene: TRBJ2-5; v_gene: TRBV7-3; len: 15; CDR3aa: CASSSSGLAKETQYF
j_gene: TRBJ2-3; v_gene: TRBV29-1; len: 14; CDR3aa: CSATTGGTIDTQYF
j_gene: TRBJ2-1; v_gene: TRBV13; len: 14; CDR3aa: CASSSDSLGGEQFF
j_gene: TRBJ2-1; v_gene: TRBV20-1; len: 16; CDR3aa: CSAYGTLGGRNNEQFF
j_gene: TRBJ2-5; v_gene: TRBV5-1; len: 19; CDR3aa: CASSPGQGLRVVAQETQYF
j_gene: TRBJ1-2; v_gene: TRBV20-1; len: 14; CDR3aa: CSAPPQGGVKGYTF
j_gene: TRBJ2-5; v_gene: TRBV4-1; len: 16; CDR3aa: CASSQDPSGTGETQYF
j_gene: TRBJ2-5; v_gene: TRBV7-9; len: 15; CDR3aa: CASSVLIAEQETQYF
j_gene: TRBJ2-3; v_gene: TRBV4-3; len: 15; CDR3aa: CASSQVAGGPDTQYF
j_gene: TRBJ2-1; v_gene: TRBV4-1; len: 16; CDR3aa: CASSQTPVGAYNEQFF
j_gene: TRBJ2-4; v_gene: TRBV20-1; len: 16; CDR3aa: CSALKTAFVAKNIQYF
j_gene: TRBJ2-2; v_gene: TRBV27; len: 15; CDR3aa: CASSPAGAGTGELFF
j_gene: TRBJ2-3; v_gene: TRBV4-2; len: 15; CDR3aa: CTSSQDGREADTQYF
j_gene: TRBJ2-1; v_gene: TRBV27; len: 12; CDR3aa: CASRFQGNEQFF
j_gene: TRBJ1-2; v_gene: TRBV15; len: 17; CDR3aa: CATSRGGDRAFNYGYTF
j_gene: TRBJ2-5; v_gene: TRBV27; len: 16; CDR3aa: CASRFPPGGPQETQYF
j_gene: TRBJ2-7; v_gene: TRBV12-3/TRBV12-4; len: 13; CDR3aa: CASSLETGGLQYF
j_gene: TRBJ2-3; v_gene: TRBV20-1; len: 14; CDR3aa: CSARPALPPDTQYF
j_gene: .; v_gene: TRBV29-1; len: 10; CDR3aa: CSAWVNEQFF
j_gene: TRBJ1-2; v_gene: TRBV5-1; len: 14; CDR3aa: CASSARDRNYGYTF
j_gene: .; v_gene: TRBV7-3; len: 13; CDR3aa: CASSPFGEETQYF
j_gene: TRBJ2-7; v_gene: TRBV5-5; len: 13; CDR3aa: CASSYGTAGEQYF
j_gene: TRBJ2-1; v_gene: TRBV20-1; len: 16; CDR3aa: CSARDRRRLLYNEQFF
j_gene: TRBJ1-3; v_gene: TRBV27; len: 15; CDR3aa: CASRDLLSSGNTIYF
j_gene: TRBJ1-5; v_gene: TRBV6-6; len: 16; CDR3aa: CASSRPGQGPNQPQHF
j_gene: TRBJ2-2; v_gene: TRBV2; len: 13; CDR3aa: CASVTQFTGELFF
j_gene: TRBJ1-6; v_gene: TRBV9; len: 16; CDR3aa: CASSVLPGQGNSPLHF
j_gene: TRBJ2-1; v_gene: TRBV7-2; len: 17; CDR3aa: CASSLSFMASGDNEQFF
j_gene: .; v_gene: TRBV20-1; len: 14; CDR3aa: CSARTGGDAYEQYF
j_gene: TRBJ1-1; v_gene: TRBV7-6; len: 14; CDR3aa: CASSLYEGNTEAFF
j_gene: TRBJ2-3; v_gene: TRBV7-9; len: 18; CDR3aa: CASSSQSIFTGPTDTQYF
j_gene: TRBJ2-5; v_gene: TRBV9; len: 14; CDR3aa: CASSVSGSGETQYF
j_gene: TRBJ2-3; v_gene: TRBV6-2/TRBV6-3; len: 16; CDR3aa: CASSYGLAMPTDTQYF
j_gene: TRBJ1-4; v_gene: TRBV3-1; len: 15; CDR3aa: CASSAQGRGDEKLFF
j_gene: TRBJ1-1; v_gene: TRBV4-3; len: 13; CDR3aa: CASSQDPGQRAFF
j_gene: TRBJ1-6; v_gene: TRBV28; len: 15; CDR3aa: CASSAIGGHNSPLHF
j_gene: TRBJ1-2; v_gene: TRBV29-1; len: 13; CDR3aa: CSVEDRTEAGYTF
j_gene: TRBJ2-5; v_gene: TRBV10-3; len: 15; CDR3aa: CAISEGQLYQETQYF
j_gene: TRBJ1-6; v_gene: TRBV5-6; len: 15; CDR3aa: CASSLGLLYNSPLHF
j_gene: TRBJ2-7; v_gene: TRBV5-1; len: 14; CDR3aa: CASSFKGSGDEQYF
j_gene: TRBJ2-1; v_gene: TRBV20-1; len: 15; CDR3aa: CSARVGLSSYNEQFF
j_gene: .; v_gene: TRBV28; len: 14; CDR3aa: CASRLAGVPYEQYF
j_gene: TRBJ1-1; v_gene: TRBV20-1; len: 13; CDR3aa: CSARPHGNTEAFF
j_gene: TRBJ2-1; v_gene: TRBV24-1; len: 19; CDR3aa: CATSDFYRGGTANPREQFF
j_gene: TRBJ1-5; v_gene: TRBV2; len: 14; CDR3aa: CASSPDSGHQPQHF
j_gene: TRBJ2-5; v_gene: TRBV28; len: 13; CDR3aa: CASGPFYKETQYF
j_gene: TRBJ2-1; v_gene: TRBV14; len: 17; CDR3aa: CASSPGTSGISYNEQFF